The clone carrying this T cell receptor (beta chain) has just one count. Its antigen remains unidentified. V was pared by 0 bases and J by 4 bases, with 8 bases of the junction left unmatched. There are 16 residues in the CDR3. Germline V gives CDR1 SGHAT, CDR2 FQNNGV. This specimen comes from a study of OX40 agonist ivuxolimab in advanced cancers. Generated by immunoSEQ multiplex PCR, the TCRdb table keeps only in-frame clones and is missing some. The sample yields 80,000 to 100,000 clones, around nine tenths seen once. Findings and caveats of the study: Among the lowest peripheral clonal expansion occurred in 0.1-3.0 mg/kg partial responders.

The sample here was CD4+ or CD8+ T cells sorted from blood, taken in a trial of the OX40 agonist ivuxolimab. This receptor was taken from an adult with an advanced solid tumor such as melanoma, head and neck, liver or kidney cancer. This chain links TRBV11-2 with TRBJ2-7, with 8 bases identical to TRBD1. The chain's CDR3 is CASSLDGQGAWYEQYF. The DNA for the CDR3 is TGTGCCAGCAGCTTAGATGGTCAGGGGGCCTGGTACGAGCAGTACTTC.